This TCR beta chain stems from a study of tumor-infiltrating lymphocytes in primary liver carcinoma. Study at large: Each sample had roughly 3.65 to 7.5 million productive TCRbeta reads regardless of tissue type. Findings and limits, study-wide: Blood trailed tumors significantly in top-250-clone fraction (p = 0.039).

As to this clonotype: Its antigen is currently unknown. A junction boundary mismatches the germline segment, possibly from a read error.

CDR3 length: 19 residues. CDR1 is SGHAT, CDR2 FQDESV, per germline (reference sequence). From approximately 530 ng of total RNA, TCR beta-specific cDNA was reverse-transcribed using a constant-region primer. Three-round nested multiplex PCR performed with slightly modified ARM-PCR produced the TCR beta libraries. Two initial PCR rounds of about 9 cycles each paired TRBV1-TRBV30 forward primers with a C-beta reverse primer. TCRdb redid the calling of the multiplex PCR reads with MiXCR, one entry per CDR3 protein. This sample has 110,000 or so distinct CDR3 sequences, with roughly 80% found just once. DNA and RNA were both co-extracted from approximately 20-30 mg of bulk tissue that had not been sorted.

The sequenced sample was liver tumor tissue from sampling region 3. As to subset: tumor region T3, left-lateral pole. This clonotype was sampled from a man in his forties with primary liver carcinoma and hepatitis B virus infection. This chain links TRBV11-1 with TRBJ2-3; the D is unclear. The CDR3 spells CASSSDGSSVGARTDTQYF. DNA of the CDR3: TGTGCCAGCAGCTCTGATGGAAGCTCTGTTGGAGCCCGCACTGATACGCAGTATTTT.